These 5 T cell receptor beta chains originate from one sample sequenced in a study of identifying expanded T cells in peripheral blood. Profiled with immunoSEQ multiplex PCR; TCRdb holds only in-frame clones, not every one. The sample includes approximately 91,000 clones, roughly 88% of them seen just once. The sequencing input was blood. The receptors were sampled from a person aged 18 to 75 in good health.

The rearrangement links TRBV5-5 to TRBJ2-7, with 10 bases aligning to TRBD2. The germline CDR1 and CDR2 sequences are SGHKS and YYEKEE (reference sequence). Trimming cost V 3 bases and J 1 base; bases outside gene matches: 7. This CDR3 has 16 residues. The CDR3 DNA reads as TGTGCCAGCAGCTCCGACGGGACTAGCGCTTCCTACGAGCAGTACTTC. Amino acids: CASSSDGTSASYEQYF.

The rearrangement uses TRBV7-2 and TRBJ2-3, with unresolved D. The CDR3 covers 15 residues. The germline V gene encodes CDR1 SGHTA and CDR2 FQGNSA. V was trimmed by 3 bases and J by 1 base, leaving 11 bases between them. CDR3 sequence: CASSFLDSRTDTQYF. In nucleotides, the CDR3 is TGTGCCAGCAGCTTCCTGGATTCGCGCACAGATACGCAGTATTTT.

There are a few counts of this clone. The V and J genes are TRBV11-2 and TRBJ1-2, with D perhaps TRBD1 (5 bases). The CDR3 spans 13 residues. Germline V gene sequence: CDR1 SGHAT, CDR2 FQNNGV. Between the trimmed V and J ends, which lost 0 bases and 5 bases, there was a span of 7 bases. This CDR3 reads CASSLDGGYGYTF. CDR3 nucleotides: TGTGCCAGCAGCTTAGATGGGGGATATGGCTACACCTTC. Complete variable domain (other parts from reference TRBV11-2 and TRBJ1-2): EAGVAQSPRYKIIEKRQSVAFWCNPISGHATLYWYQQILGQGPKLLIQFQNNGVVDDSQLPKDRFSAERLKGVDSTLKIQPAKLEDSAVYLCASSLDGGYGYTFGSGTRLTVV.

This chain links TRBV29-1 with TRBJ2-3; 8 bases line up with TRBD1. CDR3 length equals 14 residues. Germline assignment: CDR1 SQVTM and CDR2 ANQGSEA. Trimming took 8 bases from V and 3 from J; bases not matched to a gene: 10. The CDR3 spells CSIARTGQTDTQYF. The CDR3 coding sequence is TGCAGCATCGCCCGGACAGGGCAAACAGATACGCAGTATTTT.

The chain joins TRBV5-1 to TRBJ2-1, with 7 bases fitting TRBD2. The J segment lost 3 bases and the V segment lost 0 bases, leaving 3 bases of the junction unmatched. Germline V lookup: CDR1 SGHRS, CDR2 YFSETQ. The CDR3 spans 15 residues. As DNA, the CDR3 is TGCGCCAGCAGCTTGGAGGCTAGCGGCTACAATGAGCAGTTCTTC. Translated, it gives CASSLEASGYNEQFF.